This TCR beta chain is drawn from a study of blood T cell repertoires in COVID-19. Looking at the study overall: PBMCs, B-cell-depleted T cells, or T cells provided the cDNA or gDNA that made up the material.

Deletions cut 3 bases from V and 7 bases from J, with 10 bases between. Germline V gives CDR1 DFQATT, CDR2 SNEGSKA (reference sequence). The CDR3 contains 12 residues. A COVID-19 case had been met by exposed participants during the 2 weeks before study entry. Clones were sequenced by immunoSEQ multiplex PCR, and TCRdb holds only the in-frame ones, with some missing. In the table there are 200,000 to 300,000 clones, about 90% of which are singletons. The sample taken for sequencing was PBMCs or T cells enriched from blood (not recorded which). The TCR was taken from a woman between 35 and 50 years old who had been exposed to COVID-19. The chain recombines TRBV20-1 with TRBJ2-1; no firm D call. The CDR3: CSASQAGNEQFF. The CDR3 DNA sequence: TGCAGTGCTAGTCAAGCCGGGAATGAGCAGTTCTTC.